A single sample is the source of the 3 T cell receptor beta chains below, sequenced in a study of cytomegalovirus exposure and HLA in healthy donors. A multiplex PCR was run with 60 Vbeta primers and 13 Jbeta primers. Only in-frame clones appear in the TCRdb table, and some are missing; sequencing was by immunoSEQ multiplex PCR. The sample consists of roughly 100,000 clones, 75% of them appearing once. Material: PBMCs. The receptors shown here come from a man between 45 and 60 years old in good health and CMV-seronegative.

The CDR3 protein is CASSLEGMIGGQNIQYF. CDR3 in DNA: TGCGCCAGCAGCTTGGAAGGAATGATCGGGGGGCAAAACATTCAGTACTTC. V usage is TRBV5-1 and J usage is TRBJ2-4; perhaps TRBD2 as D (7 bases). Per germline, CDR1 SGHRS and CDR2 YFSETQ. The CDR3 has 17 amino acids. Trimming took 0 bases from V and 5 from J, leaving 18 bases between them.

J is TRBJ2-7 and V is TRBV28; 7 bases align to TRBD1. Germline CDR1 reads MDHEN; CDR2 reads SYDVKM. V was clipped by 3 bases and J by 5 bases; unmatched bases: 10. The CDR3 runs to 15 residues. Here the CDR3 reads CASSLPLTGAHEQYF. Written as DNA, the CDR3 is TGTGCCAGCAGTTTGCCCCTTACAGGGGCCCACGAGCAGTACTTC.

This clone occurred a few times. J is TRBJ1-4 and V is TRBV6-5; 8 bases are a match to TRBD1. CDR1 MNHEY and CDR2 SVGAGI come from the germline V gene. The CDR3 sequence is 16 residues long. Trimming removed 2 bases from V and 8 bases from J; junction bases left unmatched: 10. CDR3 loop: CASSYTPGTGREKLFF. The CDR3 DNA sequence: TGTGCCAGCAGTTACACCCCCGGGACAGGAAGGGAAAAACTGTTTTTT.